Listed below are T cell receptor beta chains from one sample, sequenced in a study of cytomegalovirus exposure and HLA in healthy donors. TCRdb keeps only in-frame clones here, not all; method: immunoSEQ multiplex PCR. Its table records about 140,000 clones. The specimen sequenced was PBMCs. The receptor source for this set is a young woman in good health and CMV-seronegative. Both conserved end residues are part of each CDR3. Fields, in order: V gene, J gene, D gene, CDR3 DNA, CDR3 protein. The D gene is left open where the match is weak.

>TRBV11-3|TRBJ1-2|TRBD1
TGTGCCAGCAGCGCGGACAGGGTCTATGGCTACACCTTC
CASSADRVYGYTF
>TRBV10-1|TRBJ2-1|TRBD2
TGCGCCAGCAGTCCGGGACAGGGGACTAGCGGGAAATACAATGAGCAGTTCTTC
CASSPGQGTSGKYNEQFF
>TRBV27|TRBJ1-5|-
TGTGCCAGCAGTACGACAGCTGTTTATAGCAATCAGCCCCAGCATTTT
CASSTTAVYSNQPQHF
>TRBV6-5|TRBJ2-3|-
TGTGCCAGCAGGTCTAGCACAGATACGCAGTATTTT
CASRSSTDTQYF
>TRBV29-1|TRBJ2-6|-
TGCAGCGTTGGAAATCTACAGGGATCTGGGGCCAACGTCCTGACTTTC
CSVGNLQGSGANVLTF
>TRBV13|TRBJ2-5|TRBD2
TGTGCCAGCAGCTTAGCTAGCGGAGCACAAGAGACCCAGTACTTC
CASSLASGAQETQYF
>TRBV2|TRBJ2-1|TRBD2
TGTGCCAGTAGACTAGCGGGAGGGCCAGGTGAGCAGTTCTTC
CASRLAGGPGEQFF
>TRBV6-1|TRBJ2-7|TRBD1
TGTGCCAGCAGTGAAAAGACAGGGAGCTCCTACGAGCAGTACTTC
CASSEKTGSSYEQYF
>TRBV29-1|TRBJ1-1|TRBD1
TGCAGCGTCGGGACAGGGGAATATGGGACTGAAGCTTTCTTT
CSVGTGEYGTEAFF
>TRBV7-9|TRBJ2-1|TRBD2
TGTGCCAGCAGCTTCCCTAGCGGGAGGGCGGGCTACAATGAGCAGTTCTTC
CASSFPSGRAGYNEQFF
>TRBV5-1|TRBJ2-5|TRBD2
TGCGCCAGCAGCTCGACTAGCGGGAGTGAGACCCAGTACTTC
CASSSTSGSETQYF
>TRBV7-3|TRBJ2-2|TRBD2
TGTGCCAGCAGCAACACCCCGGGGGGGGTAGAGCTGTTTTTT
CASSNTPGGVELFF
>TRBV9|TRBJ2-1|TRBD2
TGTGCCAGCAGCGTTTGGCTGTCTAGCGGAAACAATGAGCAGTTCTTC
CASSVWLSSGNNEQFF
>TRBV27|TRBJ2-5|-
TGTGCCAGCGGGAGGCGAGAGACCCAGTACTTC
CASGRRETQYF
>TRBV5-6|TRBJ1-5|-
TGTGCCAGCAGCCCCAGGGGAGATCAGCCCCAGCATTTT
CASSPRGDQPQHF
>TRBV10-3|TRBJ2-2|TRBD2
TGTGCCATCAGTGGGGGACTAGCGGGAGGGCCCAACACCGGGGAGCTGTTTTTT
CAISGGLAGGPNTGELFF
>TRBV7-6|TRBJ1-5|-
TGTGCCAGCAGCCCCAGTATAAATCAGCCCCAGCATTTT
CASSPSINQPQHF
>TRBV6-1|TRBJ1-4|TRBD1
TGTGCCAGCAGTGTAAGGGGGCGAGGGGAAAAACTGTTTTTT
CASSVRGRGEKLFF
>TRBV2|TRBJ2-2|-
TGTGCCAGTTTAGACAGGCCCGGGGAGCTGTTTTTT
CASLDRPGELFF
>TRBV6-1|TRBJ1-5|-
TGTGCCAGCAGTGAAGCGGTTACAGGGAGCCAGCCCCAGCATTTT
CASSEAVTGSQPQHF
>TRBV5-1|TRBJ2-3|-
TGCGCCAGCAGCTTGTCCCACAGCAGATATAGCACAGATACGCAGTATTTT
CASSLSHSRYSTDTQYF
>TRBV28|TRBJ2-2|-
TGTGCCAGCAGTTTGTCTCTGAACACCGGGGAGCTGTTTTTT
CASSLSLNTGELFF